The present entry profiles one TCR beta chain with its context. The specificity of this receptor is unknown. Qualities for individual bases were not recorded, and no much larger clone is one base off. Genomic DNA was used for TRB sequencing, which was performed with the immunoSEQ assay at survey resolution or with the hsTCRB kit. As for the original processing: Initial read processing used immunoSEQ software, and repertoire analyses used the LymphoSeq R package. For each TRB dataset, clonality was calculated as 1 minus normalized Shannon entropy, and the Gini coefficient was computed as well. Phenotypes of unsorted samples were inferred by mapping TRB sequences from sorted subsets of the recipient or donor onto unsorted samples of the same recipient. The table comes from immuneACCESS by way of TCRdb, which keeps in-frame sequences with V and J called. Part of the clones is missing from these tables; in studies checked, under half for an unresolved V gene and the rest for unknown reasons. D and trimming come from the DNA, and the V and J calls and clone size come from that table. The sample includes tens of thousands of clones, with approximately 97% observed a single time. The top ten hold approximately 0.13% of the sample.

The trim is 3 bases for V and 1 base for J, with a gap of 12 bases between the germline ends. The CDR3 holds 15 amino acids from the cysteine to the phenylalanine. Of all the DNA, just the CDR3 is kept, 45 bases in frame from base 1. Per the germline V gene, ENHRY is the CDR1 and SYGVKD is the CDR2. These data originate in a study of T cells after posttransplantation cyclophosphamide (dated by TCRdb to 2016 to 2017). Study-wide context: The study tracked T cell repertoire reconstitution by TRB sequencing after myeloablative bone marrow transplantation using posttransplantation cyclophosphamide as GVHD prophylaxis. Antigen receptor sequencing was done on samples from some 35 PTCy-treated patients and from over 15 related bone marrow donors of those patients. Blood from all 35 or so PTCy patients with 1-year posttransplant specimens was subjected to TRB sequencing. In 3 patients, TRB sequencing was also performed on up to 3 more blood samples taken 2 to 5.2 years after transplant, and in 4 patients, pretransplant blood was also TRB-sequenced. Because TRA and TRB clonality correlated tightly in 9 samples, the subsequent TCR analyses were limited to TRB only. Public TRB sequences were checked against a database of over 3,000 sequences associated with responses to pathogens, tumor antigens, self-antigens and alloantigens. The paper as a whole reports these results and caveats: Across 45 patients, recipient CMV seropositivity and CMV reactivation were highly associated with TRB clonality; PTCy diversity was similar to CNI/methotrexate controls. Donor-recipient similarity was low at 1-2 months but rose over the first year, and later blood repertoires were often dominated by donor CD8+ memory clones. The TRB repertoires of T cells infiltrating skin or the GI tract showed only limited overlap with the TRB repertoires found in blood.

Viable CD3+CD4+ or CD3+CD8+ cells that were CCR7+CD45RA+CD45RO-CD95-CD27+CD28+ were defined as naive T cells. On the day of marrow donation, related bone marrow donors gave peripheral blood samples. Peripheral blood and bone marrow mononuclear cells were isolated by Ficoll-Hypaque density centrifugation and cryopreserved. FACS on a FACSAria II was used to sort CD4+ and CD8+ T cells, including the naive and memory subsets. The rearrangement combines TRBV10-3 with TRBJ1-1; the D gene is unclear. Sequencing used naive CD4+ T cells sorted from PBMCs. The origin of this receptor is a man aged 50 or older in good health, CMV-negative, and a related stem cell transplant donor. This receptor carries the CDR3 CAISDWEIENTEAFF. The DNA reads TGTGCCATCAGTGATTGGGAGATAGAGAACACTGAAGCTTTCTTT.